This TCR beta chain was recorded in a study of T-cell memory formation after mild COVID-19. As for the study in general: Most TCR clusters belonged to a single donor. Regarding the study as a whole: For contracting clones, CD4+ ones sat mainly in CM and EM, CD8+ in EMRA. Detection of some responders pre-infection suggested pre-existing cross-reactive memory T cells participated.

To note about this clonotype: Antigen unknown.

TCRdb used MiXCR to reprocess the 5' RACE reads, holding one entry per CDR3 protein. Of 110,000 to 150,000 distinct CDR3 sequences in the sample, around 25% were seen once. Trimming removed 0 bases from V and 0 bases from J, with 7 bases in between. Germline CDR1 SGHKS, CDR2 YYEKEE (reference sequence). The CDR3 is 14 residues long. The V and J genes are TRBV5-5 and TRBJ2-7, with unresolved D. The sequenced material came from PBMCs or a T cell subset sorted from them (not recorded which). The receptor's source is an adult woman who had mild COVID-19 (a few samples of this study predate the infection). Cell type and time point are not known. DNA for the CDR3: TGTGCCAGCAGCTTGGCAGCTTACTCCTACGAGCAGTACTTC. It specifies CASSLAAYSYEQYF.